These 2 T cell receptor beta chains were all obtained from the same sample, sequenced in a study of T cells in Graves' hyperthyroidism and ophthalmopathy. The CDR3 regions of TCR beta were amplified from RNA transcripts. The primer set for the first-round RT-PCR of the TCR CDR3 was HTBI. TCRdb independently ran MiXCR on the multiplex PCR reads; one entry per CDR3 protein. The sample has 500,000 to 650,000 distinct CDR3 sequences, around 13% seen once. The sample taken for sequencing was blood. The source of these receptors is a woman aged 50 to 65 with Graves' ophthalmopathy.

The DNA for the CDR3 is TGTGCCAGCAGTAAACGTAGGGCTAGCAACTACAATGAGCAGTTCTTC. This gives the protein CASSKRRASNYNEQFF. The chain combines TRBV28 with TRBJ2-1; tentatively, D is TRBD2 (5 bases). The CDR3 contains 16 residues. CDR1 MDHEN and CDR2 SYDVKM come from the germline V gene. V was shortened by 5 bases and J by 3 bases, with 17 bases between the two germline ends.

Of note for this clonotype: Given a much more abundant clone one base away, this may be a read error. The rearrangement links TRBV11-2 to TRBJ1-1; a weak D match, TRBD1 (6 bases). The CDR3 has 14 amino acids. The ends were cut back, 5 bases at V and 11 bases at J, with 21 bases in the middle. Germline CDR1 is SGHAT and CDR2 is FQNNGV. The DNA of the CDR3 is TGTGCCAGCAGCCTAGTTAGGGGGGCGGTGGGGGCTTTCTTT. Residues: CASSLVRGAVGAFF.